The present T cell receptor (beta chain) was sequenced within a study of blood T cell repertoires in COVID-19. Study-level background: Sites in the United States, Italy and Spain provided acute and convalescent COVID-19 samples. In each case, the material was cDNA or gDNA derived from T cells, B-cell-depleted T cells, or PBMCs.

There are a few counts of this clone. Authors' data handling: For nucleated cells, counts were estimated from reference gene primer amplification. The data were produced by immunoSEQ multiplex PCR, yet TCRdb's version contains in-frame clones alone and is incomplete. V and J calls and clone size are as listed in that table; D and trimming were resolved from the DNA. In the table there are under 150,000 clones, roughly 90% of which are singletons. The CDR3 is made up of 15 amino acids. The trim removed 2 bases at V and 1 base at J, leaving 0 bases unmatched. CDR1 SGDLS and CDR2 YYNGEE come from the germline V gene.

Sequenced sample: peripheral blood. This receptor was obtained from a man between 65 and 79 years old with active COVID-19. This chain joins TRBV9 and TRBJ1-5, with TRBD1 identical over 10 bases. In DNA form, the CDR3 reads TGTGCCAGCAGCGTGGGACAGGGGAGCAATCAGCCCCAGCATTTT. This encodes CASSVGQGSNQPQHF. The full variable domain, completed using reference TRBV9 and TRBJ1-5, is DSGVTQTPKHLITATGQRVTLRCSPRSGDLSVYWYQQSLDQGLQFLIQYYNGEERAKGNILERFSAQQFPDLHSELNLSSLELGDSALYFCASSVGQGSNQPQHFGDGTRLSIL.